This record concerns one T cell receptor (beta chain) sequence. Its antigen is currently unknown. The data derive from a study of lymphopenia after photon versus proton radiotherapy. Method: immunoSEQ multiplex PCR; TCRdb's copy keeps in-frame clones and lacks some. The sample carries around 33,000 clones, approximately 89% recorded once. The CDR3 runs 17 residues. CDR1 is SGHDT and CDR2 is YYEEEE in the germline V gene. V lost 0 bases, J lost 1 base, and 5 bases stayed unmatched. Whole-study results and caveats: Proton therapy kept repertoires fairly stable, unlike photons, which gained effector/memory cells. Oligoclonal CD8+ Temra expansion after nadir drove photon patients' diversity drop. Authors raise, but do not show, better survival with proton therapy. A bigger post-nadir fall in TCR diversity correlated inversely with survival time in deceased patients.

The rearrangement uses TRBV5-6 and TRBJ1-3, with 9 nucleotides matching TRBD1. The TCR sequence derives from a woman aged 70-85 years with pancreatic cancer. Some clones in this sample may be carry-over from other donors' samples. The sequences come from peripheral blood, collected from a patient treated with proton-based radiotherapy. CDR3 amino acids: CASSLGGTGTSGNTIYF. The CDR3 DNA reads as TGTGCCAGCAGCTTGGGAGGGACAGGGACATCTGGAAACACCATATATTTT. The full variable domain, in which reference TRBV5-6 and TRBJ1-3 provide the parts outside the CDR3, is DAGVTQSPTHLIKTRGQQVTLRCSPKSGHDTVSWYQQALGQGPQFIFQYYEEEERQRGNFPDRFSGHQFPNYSSELNVNALLLGDSALYLCASSLGGTGTSGNTIYFGEGSWLTVV.